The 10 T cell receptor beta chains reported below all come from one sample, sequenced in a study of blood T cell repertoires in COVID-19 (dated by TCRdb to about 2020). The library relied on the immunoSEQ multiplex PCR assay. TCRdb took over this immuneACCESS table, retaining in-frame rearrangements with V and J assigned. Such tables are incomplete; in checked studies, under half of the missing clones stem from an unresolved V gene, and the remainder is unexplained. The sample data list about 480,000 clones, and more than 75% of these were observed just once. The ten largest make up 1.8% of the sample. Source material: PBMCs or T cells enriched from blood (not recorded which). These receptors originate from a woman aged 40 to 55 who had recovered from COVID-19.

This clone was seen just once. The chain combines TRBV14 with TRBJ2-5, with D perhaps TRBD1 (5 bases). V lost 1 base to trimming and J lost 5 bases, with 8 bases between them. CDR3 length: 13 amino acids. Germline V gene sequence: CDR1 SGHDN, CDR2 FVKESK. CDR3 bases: TGTGCCAGCAGCCAAGGGGGCTCGGAGACCCAGTACTTC. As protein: CASSQGGSETQYF.

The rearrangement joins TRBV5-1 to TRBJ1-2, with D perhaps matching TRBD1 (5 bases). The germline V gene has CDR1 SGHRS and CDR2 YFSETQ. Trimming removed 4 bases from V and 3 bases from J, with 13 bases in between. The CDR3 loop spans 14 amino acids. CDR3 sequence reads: CASSVSRQYYGYTF. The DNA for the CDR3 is TGCGCCAGCAGCGTATCCCGACAGTACTATGGCTACACCTTC.

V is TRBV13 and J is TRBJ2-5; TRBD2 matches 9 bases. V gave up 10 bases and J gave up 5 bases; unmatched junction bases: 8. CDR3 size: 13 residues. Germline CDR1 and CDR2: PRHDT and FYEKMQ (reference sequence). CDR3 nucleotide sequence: TGTGCCACCTCCCGGACTAGCGATGAGACCCAGTACTTC. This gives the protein CATSRTSDETQYF.

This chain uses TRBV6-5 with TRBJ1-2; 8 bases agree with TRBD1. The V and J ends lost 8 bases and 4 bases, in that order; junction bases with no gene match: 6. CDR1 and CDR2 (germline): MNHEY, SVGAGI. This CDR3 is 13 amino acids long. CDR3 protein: CASLDRGAYGYTF. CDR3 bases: TGTGCCAGCCTTGACAGGGGTGCCTATGGCTACACCTTC.

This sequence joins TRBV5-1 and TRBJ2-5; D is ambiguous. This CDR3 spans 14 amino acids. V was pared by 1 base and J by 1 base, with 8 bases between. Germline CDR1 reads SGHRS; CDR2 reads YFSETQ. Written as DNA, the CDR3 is TGCGCCAGCAGCTTGACAGAAACCCAAGAGACCCAGTACTTC. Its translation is CASSLTETQETQYF.

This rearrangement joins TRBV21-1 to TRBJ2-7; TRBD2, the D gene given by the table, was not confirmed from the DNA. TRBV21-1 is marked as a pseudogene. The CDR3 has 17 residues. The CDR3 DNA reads TGTGCCAGCAGCCACCCCGACCTAACTAGCGCCGCCTACGAGCAGTACTTC. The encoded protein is CASSHPDLTSAAYEQYF.

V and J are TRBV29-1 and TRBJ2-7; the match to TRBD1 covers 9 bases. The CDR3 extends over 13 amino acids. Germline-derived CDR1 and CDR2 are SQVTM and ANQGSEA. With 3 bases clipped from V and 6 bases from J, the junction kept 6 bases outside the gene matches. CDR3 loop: CSVDGQGNGEQYF. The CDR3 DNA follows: TGCAGCGTTGACGGACAGGGGAACGGCGAGCAGTACTTC.

The CDR3 nucleotides are TGTGCCAGCAGCGACGGACTAGCGGGAGTGGGGACCGGGGAGCTGTTTTTT. This encodes CASSDGLAGVGTGELFF. The chain is built from TRBV6-2 or TRBV6-3 and TRBJ2-2, with 13 bases matching TRBD2. The CDR3 totals 17 residues. V shed 6 bases and J 5 bases; nucleotides not matched to a gene: 9. Germline V CDR1 and CDR2: MNHEY, SVGEGT.

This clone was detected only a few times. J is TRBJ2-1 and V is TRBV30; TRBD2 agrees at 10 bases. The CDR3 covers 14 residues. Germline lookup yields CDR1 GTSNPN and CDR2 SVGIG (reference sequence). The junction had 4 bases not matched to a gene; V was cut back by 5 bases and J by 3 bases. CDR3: CAWSGTSVYNEQFF. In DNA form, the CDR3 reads TGTGCCTGGTCCGGGACTAGCGTCTACAATGAGCAGTTCTTC. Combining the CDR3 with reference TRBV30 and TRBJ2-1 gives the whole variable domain SQTIHQWPATLVQPVGSPLSLECTVEGTSNPNLYWYRQAAGRGLQLLFYSVGIGQISSEVPQNLSASRPQDRQFILSSKKLLLSDSGFYLCAWSGTSVYNEQFFGPGTRLTVL.

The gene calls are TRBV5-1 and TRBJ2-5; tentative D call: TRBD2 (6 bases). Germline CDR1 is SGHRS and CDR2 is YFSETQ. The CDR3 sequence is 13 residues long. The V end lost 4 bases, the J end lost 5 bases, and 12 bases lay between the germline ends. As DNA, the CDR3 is TGCGCCAGCAGCCTCGGACTACGCGAGACCCAGTACTTC. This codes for CASSLGLRETQYF.